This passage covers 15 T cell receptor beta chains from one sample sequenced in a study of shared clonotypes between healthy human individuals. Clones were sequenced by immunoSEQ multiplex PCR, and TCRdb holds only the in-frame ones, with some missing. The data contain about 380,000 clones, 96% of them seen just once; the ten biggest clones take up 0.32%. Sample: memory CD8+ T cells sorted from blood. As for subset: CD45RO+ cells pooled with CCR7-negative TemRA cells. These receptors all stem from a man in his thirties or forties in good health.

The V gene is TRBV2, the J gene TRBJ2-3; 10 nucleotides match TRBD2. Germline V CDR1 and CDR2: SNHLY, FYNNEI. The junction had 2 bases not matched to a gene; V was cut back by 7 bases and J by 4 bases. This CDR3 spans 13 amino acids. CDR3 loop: CASKREGADTQYF. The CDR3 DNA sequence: TGTGCCAGCAAGCGGGAGGGGGCAGATACGCAGTATTTT.

Written as DNA, the CDR3 is TGTGCCAGCAGCGGACAGGGGGGAAGCTCCTACGAGCAGTACTTC. It translates to CASSGQGGSSYEQYF. V usage is TRBV7-9 and J usage is TRBJ2-7; 10 nucleotides agree with TRBD1. The CDR3 consists of 15 residues. Germline CDR1 reads SEHNR; CDR2 reads FQNEAQ (reference sequence). Trimming removed 5 bases from V and 0 bases from J; junction bases left unmatched: 4.

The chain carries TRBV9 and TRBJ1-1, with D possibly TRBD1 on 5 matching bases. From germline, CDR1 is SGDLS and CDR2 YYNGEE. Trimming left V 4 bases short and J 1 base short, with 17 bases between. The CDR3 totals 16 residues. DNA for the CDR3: TGTGCCAGCAGCACCCGGGCAGGGCGGGGGAACACTGAAGCTTTCTTT. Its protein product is CASSTRAGRGNTEAFF.

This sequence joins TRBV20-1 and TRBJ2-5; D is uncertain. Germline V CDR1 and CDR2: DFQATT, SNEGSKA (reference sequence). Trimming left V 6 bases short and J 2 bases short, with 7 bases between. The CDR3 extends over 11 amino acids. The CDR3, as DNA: TGCAGTGCCCCCTTGCAAGAGACCCAGTACTTC. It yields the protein CSAPLQETQYF.

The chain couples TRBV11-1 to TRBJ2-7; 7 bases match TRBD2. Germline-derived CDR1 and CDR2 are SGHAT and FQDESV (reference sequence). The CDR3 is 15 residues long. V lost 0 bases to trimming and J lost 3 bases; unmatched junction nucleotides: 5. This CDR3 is CASSLAAGWRYEQYF. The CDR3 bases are TGTGCCAGCAGCTTAGCAGCGGGGTGGCGCTACGAGCAGTACTTC.

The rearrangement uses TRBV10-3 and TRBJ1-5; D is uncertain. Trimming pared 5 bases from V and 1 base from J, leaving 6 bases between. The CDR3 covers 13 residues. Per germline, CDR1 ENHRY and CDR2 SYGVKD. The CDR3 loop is CAISPGSNQPQHF. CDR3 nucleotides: TGTGCCATCAGTCCCGGGAGCAATCAGCCCCAGCATTTT.

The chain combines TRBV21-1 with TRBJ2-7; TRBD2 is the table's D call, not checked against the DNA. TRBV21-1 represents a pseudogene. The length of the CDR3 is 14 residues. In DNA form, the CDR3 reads TGTGCCAGCAGCAAACGCGGGAGCGCCCACGAGCAGTACTTC. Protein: CASSKRGSAHEQYF.

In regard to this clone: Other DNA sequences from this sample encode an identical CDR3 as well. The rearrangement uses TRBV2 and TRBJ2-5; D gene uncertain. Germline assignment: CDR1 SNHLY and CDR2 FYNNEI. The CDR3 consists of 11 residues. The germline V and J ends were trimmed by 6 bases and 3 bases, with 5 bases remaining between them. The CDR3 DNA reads TGTGCCAGCAGAGCCGAAGAGACCCAGTACTTC. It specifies CASRAEETQYF.

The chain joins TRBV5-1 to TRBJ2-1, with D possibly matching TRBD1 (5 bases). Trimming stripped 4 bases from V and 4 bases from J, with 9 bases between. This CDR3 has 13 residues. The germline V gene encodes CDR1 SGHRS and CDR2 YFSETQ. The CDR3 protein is CASSPTGYNEQFF. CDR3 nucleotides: TGCGCCAGCAGCCCAACAGGTTACAATGAGCAGTTCTTC.

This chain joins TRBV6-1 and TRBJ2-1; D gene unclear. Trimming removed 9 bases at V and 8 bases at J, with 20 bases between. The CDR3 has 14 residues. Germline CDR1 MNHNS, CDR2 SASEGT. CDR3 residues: CASRLAALSHEQFF. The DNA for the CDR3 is TGTGCCAGTCGACTGGCAGCCCTTTCTCATGAGCAGTTCTTC.

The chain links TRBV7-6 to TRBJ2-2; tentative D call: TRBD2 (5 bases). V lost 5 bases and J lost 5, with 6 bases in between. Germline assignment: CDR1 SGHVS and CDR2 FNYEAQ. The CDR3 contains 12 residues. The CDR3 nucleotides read TGTGCCAGCAGCGAGCGGACCGGGGAGCTGTTTTTT. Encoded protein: CASSERTGELFF. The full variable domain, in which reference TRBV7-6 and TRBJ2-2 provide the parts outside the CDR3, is GAGVSQSPRYKVTKRGQDVALRCDPISGHVSLYWYRQALGQGPEFLTYFNYEAQQDKSGLPNDRFSAERPEGSISTLTIQRTEQRDSAMYRCASSERTGELFFGEGSRLTVL.

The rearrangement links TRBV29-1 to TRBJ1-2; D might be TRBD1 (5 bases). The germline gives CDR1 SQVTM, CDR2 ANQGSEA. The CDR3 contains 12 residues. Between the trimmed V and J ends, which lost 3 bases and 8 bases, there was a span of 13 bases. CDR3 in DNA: TGCAGCGTTGAGACAGTGAGAGGGGGCTACACCTTC. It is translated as CSVETVRGGYTF.

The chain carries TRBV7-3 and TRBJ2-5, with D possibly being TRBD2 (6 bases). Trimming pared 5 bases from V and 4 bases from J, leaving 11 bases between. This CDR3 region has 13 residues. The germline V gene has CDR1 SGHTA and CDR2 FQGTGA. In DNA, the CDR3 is TGTGCCAGCAGCCCGACTAGGCGAGAGACCCAGTACTTC. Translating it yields CASSPTRRETQYF. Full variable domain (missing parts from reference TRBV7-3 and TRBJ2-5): GAGVSQTPSNKVTEKGKYVELRCDPISGHTALYWYRQSLGQGPEFLIYFQGTGAADDSGLPNDRFFAVRPEGSVSTLKIQRTERGDSAVYLCASSPTRRETQYFGPGTRLLVL.

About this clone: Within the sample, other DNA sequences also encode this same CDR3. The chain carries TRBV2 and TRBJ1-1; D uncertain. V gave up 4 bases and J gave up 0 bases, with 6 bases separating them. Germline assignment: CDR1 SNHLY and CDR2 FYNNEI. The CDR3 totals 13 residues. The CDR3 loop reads CASSVRMNTEAFF. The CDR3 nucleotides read TGTGCCAGCAGTGTACGGATGAACACTGAAGCTTTCTTT. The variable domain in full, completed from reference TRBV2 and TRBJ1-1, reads EPEVTQTPSHQVTQMGQEVILRCVPISNHLYFYWYRQILGQKVEFLVSFYNNEISEKSEIFDDQFSVERPDGSNFTLKIRSTKLEDSAMYFCASSVRMNTEAFFGQGTRLTVV.

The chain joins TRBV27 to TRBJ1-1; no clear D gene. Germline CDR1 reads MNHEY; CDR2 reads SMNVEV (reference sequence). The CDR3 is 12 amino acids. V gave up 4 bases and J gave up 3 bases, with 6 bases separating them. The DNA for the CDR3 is TGTGCCAGCAGTTCTTCCTACACTGAAGCTTTCTTT. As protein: CASSSSYTEAFF.